This T cell receptor beta chain stems from a study of cytomegalovirus exposure and HLA in healthy donors. Study conclusions and caveats: A later analysis reportedly found fewer N-insertions in an Asian-associated ancestry cluster than the roughly 730-donor mean. The classifier reportedly diagnosed cytomegalovirus status with high sensitivity and specificity. Analysis was performed later, and it showed HLA-associated TCR beta chains to be more clonally expanded than equally common others.

Primers: 60 Vbeta forward and 13 Jbeta reverse. Here immunoSEQ multiplex PCR was the method, and the copy in TCRdb shows in-frame clones only, minus some. The repertoire consists of about 150,000 clones, with roughly 85% occurring once and the leading ten covering roughly 2.4%. To note about this clone: What it binds is not known.

This sequence was found in a young woman in good health and CMV-seronegative. The sample consisted of PBMCs.

CDR3 DNA: TGTGCCAGCAGCTCACCCCCCAGCGGGAGTGGAGATGAGCAGTTCTTC. Its protein is CASSSPPSGSGDEQFF. This rearrangement joins TRBV7-8 to TRBJ2-1; 8 positions agree with TRBD2. Germline V CDR1 and CDR2: SGHVS, FQNEAQ. The CDR3 totals 16 residues. Trimming took 4 bases from V and 8 from J; bases not matched to a gene: 13.